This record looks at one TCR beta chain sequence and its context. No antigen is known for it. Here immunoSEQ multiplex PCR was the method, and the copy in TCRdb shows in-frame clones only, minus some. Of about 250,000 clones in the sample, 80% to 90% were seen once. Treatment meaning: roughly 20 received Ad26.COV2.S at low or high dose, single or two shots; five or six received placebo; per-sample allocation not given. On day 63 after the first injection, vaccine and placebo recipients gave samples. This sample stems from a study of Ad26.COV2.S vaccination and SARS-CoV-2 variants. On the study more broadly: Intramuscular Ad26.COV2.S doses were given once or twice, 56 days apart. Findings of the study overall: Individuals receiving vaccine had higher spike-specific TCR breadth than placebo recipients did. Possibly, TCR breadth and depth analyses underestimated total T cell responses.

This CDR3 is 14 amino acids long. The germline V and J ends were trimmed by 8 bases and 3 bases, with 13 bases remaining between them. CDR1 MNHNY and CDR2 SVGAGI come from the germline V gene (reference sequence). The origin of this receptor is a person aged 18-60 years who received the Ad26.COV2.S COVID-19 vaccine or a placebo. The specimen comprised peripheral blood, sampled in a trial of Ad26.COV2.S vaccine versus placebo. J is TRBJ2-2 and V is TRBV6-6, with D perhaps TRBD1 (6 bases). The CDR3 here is CASHNRVDTGELFF. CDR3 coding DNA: TGTGCCAGCCATAACAGGGTTGACACCGGGGAGCTGTTTTTT.